Sequencing of this T cell receptor (beta chain) was carried out in a study of shared clonotypes between healthy human individuals. Every subset had its genomic DNA shared out evenly among several immunoSEQ plates. Profiling relied on immunoSEQ multiplex PCR, and the TCRdb table lists in-frame clones only, not all of them. The table lists approximately 1.4 million clones, 95% to 99% of them singletons. The CDR3 runs 15 residues. V lost 4 bases and J lost 4; bases outside the gene matches: 7. Germline-derived CDR1 and CDR2 are MNHEY and SMNVEV (reference sequence). The J gene is TRBJ2-5, the V gene TRBV27; 9 bases line up with TRBD1. The material sequenced was naive CD4+ T cells sorted from blood. The subset is: CD45RA+ positively selected. The TCR originated in a man in his thirties or forties in good health. This chain's CDR3 is CASSSKQGARETQYF. The CDR3 coding sequence is TGTGCCAGCAGTTCTAAACAGGGGGCGAGAGAGACCCAGTACTTC.